Below are 22 T cell receptor beta chains sequenced from a single sample in a study of radiotherapy plus CTLA-4 blockade in lung cancer. The repertoire was sequenced with immunoSEQ multiplex PCR; TCRdb's copy has only in-frame clones and lacks some. The data show some 110,000 clones, approximately 90% seen once. Sequenced material: peripheral blood, taken from a patient treated with radiotherapy plus ipilimumab. Receptors were obtained from a human donor with non-small cell lung cancer that progressed on radiotherapy plus ipilimumab.

The V and J genes are TRBV2 and TRBJ2-3; no firm D call. The CDR3 loop spans 14 amino acids. Trimming shortened V by 3 bases and J by 4 bases, and 11 bases separated the two germline ends. Germline assignment: CDR1 SNHLY and CDR2 FYNNEI. The CDR3 coding sequence is TGTGCCAGCAGTGATATCGTTCCCGCAGATACGCAGTATTTT. As protein: CASSDIVPADTQYF.

The rearrangement links TRBV18 to TRBJ2-5; possibly TRBD1 for D (6 bases). The J call may be wrong; the DNA end is better matched by TRBJ2-7. There are 14 residues in the CDR3. Germline V gene data show CDR1 as KGHSH and CDR2 as LQKENI. CDR3 loop: CASSPSRGGDEQYF. The CDR3, as DNA: TGTGCCAGCTCACCGTCCAGGGGTGGGGACGAGCAGTACTTC.

Concerning this clone itself: Other DNA sequences in this specimen translate into the identical CDR3. CDR3 loop: CASSLGYNEQFF. The CDR3 DNA sequence: TGTGCCAGCAGCTTAGGGTACAATGAGCAGTTCTTC. This chain joins TRBV7-9 and TRBJ2-1; unclear D gene. CDR3 length: 12 amino acids. Germline values: CDR1 SEHNR, CDR2 FQNEAQ (reference sequence). V was cut by 1 base and J by 4 bases, with 2 bases left in between.

The J gene is TRBJ2-3, the V gene TRBV11-2; TRBD1 agrees at 8 bases. Per germline, CDR1 SGHAT and CDR2 FQNNGV. V was clipped by 5 bases and J by 4 bases; unmatched bases: 14. This CDR3 is built from 17 residues. CDR3 in amino acids: CASSPLVGGQAPDTQYF. In nucleotides, the CDR3 is TGTGCCAGCAGCCCCCTCGTGGGGGGACAGGCCCCAGATACGCAGTATTTT.

CDR3 sequence reads: CASSEPGNQPQHF. The CDR3 DNA is TGTGCCAGCAGTGAGCCAGGGAATCAGCCCCAGCATTTT. The chain employs TRBV6-1 and TRBJ1-5; perhaps TRBD1 as D (5 bases). V was pared by 3 bases and J by 4 bases, with 7 bases between. The germline gives CDR1 MNHNS, CDR2 SASEGT. The CDR3 is 13 amino acids.

This rearrangement joins TRBV19 to TRBJ2-3, with 10 bases that match TRBD1. V trimming: 4 bases; J trimming: 3 bases; junction bases outside the gene matches: 4. Looked up from germline, CDR1 is LNHDA and CDR2 is SQIVND (reference sequence). The CDR3 runs to 15 residues. The CDR3 DNA follows: TGTGCCAGTAGTAATGGACAGGGGGGGACAGATACGCAGTATTTT. Its translation is CASSNGQGGTDTQYF.

In nucleotides, the CDR3 is TGTGCCAGCAGCGTAGCAACTAGCGGGAGCGGGGGGGGACAAGAGACCCAGTACTTC. Protein: CASSVATSGSGGGQETQYF. This rearrangement joins TRBV9 to TRBJ2-5, with 11 positions matching TRBD2. The V gene end was trimmed by 0 bases and the J gene end by 2 bases; junction bases not matched to a gene: 12. CDR3 size: 19 residues. Germline values: CDR1 SGDLS, CDR2 YYNGEE.

This chain connects TRBV9 to TRBJ2-3; 10 bases match TRBD2. The CDR3 length is 16 residues. Germline trimming cut 2 bases from V and 2 bases from J; bases unmatched to any gene: 5. The germline V gene encodes CDR1 SGDLS and CDR2 YYNGEE. The DNA of the CDR3 is TGTGCCAGCAGCGTCAGCGGGAGGGCCGCCACAGATACGCAGTATTTT. Its protein is CASSVSGRAATDTQYF.

The chain couples TRBV9 to TRBJ1-1; a possible D gene is TRBD1 (5 bases). The CDR3 is 15 amino acids. Trimming cost V 2 bases and J 5 bases, with 16 bases left between them. CDR1 is SGDLS and CDR2 is YYNGEE in the germline V gene. The CDR3 DNA sequence: TGTGCCAGCAGCGTGGCGGTAGTCGGGGGTACTGAAGCTTTCTTT. Translating gives CASSVAVVGGTEAFF.

This chain connects TRBV5-4 to TRBJ2-1; no definite D call. Germline-derived CDR1 and CDR2 are SGHNT and YYREEE (reference sequence). V was cut by 3 bases and J by 6 bases, with 16 bases left in between. The CDR3 length is 15 residues. The CDR3 loop is CASSSGLTPGNEQFF. CDR3 nucleotides: TGTGCCAGCAGCTCAGGCCTTACACCCGGCAATGAGCAGTTCTTC.

This clone came up once. J is TRBJ1-1 and V is TRBV5-5; D might be TRBD1 (6 bases). Germline CDR1 SGHKS, CDR2 YYEKEE (reference sequence). CDR3 length equals 14 residues. The V and J ends lost 4 bases and 3 bases respectively, with 13 bases between them. The CDR3 region has the DNA TGTGCCAGCAGCCTACAGGGTTGGGACACTGAAGCTTTCTTT. As protein: CASSLQGWDTEAFF.

The chain links TRBV5-1 to TRBJ2-5, with TRBD2 matching 8 bases. CDR1 and CDR2 from the germline V gene are SGHRS and YFSETQ. CDR3 size: 17 residues. The V segment lost 0 bases and the J segment 1 base; nucleotides outside the gene matches: 8. CDR3 nucleotide sequence: TGCGCCAGCAGCTTGGCCGGCAGCGGGAGTGGCCAAGAGACCCAGTACTTC. Amino acid sequence: CASSLAGSGSGQETQYF.

The chain recombines TRBV21-1 with TRBJ2-2; TRBD2 was called by the table and not checked on the DNA. TRBV21-1 is a pseudogene segment. The CDR3 is 18 amino acids. The DNA for the CDR3 is TGTGCCAGCAGCAAAGAGGCGGGTAAGAGGAGCACCGCCGGGGAGCTGTTTTTT. Residues: CASSKEAGKRSTAGELFF.

V gene TRBV9 combines with J gene TRBJ1-2, with TRBD1 matching over 8 bases. Germline V gene lookup returns CDR1 SGDLS and CDR2 YYNGEE. V dropped 3 bases and J dropped 8; count of bases not matched to a gene: 6. The length of the CDR3 is 13 residues. The CDR3 nucleotides are TGTGCCAGCAGCGAGGGACCAGGGGGCGGCTACACCTTC. It yields the protein CASSEGPGGGYTF. The entire variable domain, with the rest obtained from reference TRBV9 and TRBJ1-2, is as follows: DSGVTQTPKHLITATGQRVTLRCSPRSGDLSVYWYQQSLDQGLQFLIQYYNGEERAKGNILERFSAQQFPDLHSELNLSSLELGDSALYFCASSEGPGGGYTFGSGTRLTVV.

The chain has TRBV7-9 and TRBJ2-1, with D possibly being TRBD1 (6 bases). Germline V gene sequence: CDR1 SEHNR, CDR2 FQNEAQ (reference sequence). With 7 bases removed from V and 5 bases from J, the gap between germline ends came to 15 bases. This CDR3 comprises 14 residues. The CDR3 is CASKLGQGNNEQFF. The CDR3 nucleotides are TGTGCCAGCAAGTTGGGACAAGGGAACAATGAGCAGTTCTTC.

Regarding this clone: Germline and junction disagree at one end, which may indicate a read error. This chain uses TRBV2 with TRBJ2-3; 7 positions agree with TRBD2. CDR3 length equals 14 residues. Germline CDR1 is SNHLY and CDR2 is FYNNEI. The CDR3 bases are TGTGCCAGCAGTGAGCTGACTAGCAGAGATACGCAGTATTTT. Residues: CASSELTSRDTQYF. Drawing the rest from reference TRBV2 and TRBJ2-3, the complete variable domain is EPEVTQTPSHQVTQMGQEVILRCVPISNHLYFYWYRQILGQKVEFLVSFYNNEISEKSEIFDDQFSVERPDGSNFTLKIRSTKLEDSAMYFCASSELTSRDTQYFGPGTRLTVL.

The chain joins TRBV4-1 to TRBJ1-2, with TRBD1 matching over 7 bases. Germline loops: CDR1 MGHRA, CDR2 YSYEKL. With 3 bases clipped from V and 4 bases from J, the junction kept 8 bases outside the gene matches. The CDR3 contains 15 residues. CDR3 region: CASSQEPTGTYGYTF. In nucleotides, the CDR3 is TGCGCCAGCAGCCAGGAGCCGACAGGGACCTATGGCTACACCTTC.

The rearrangement joins TRBV7-2 to TRBJ1-1; 8 bases fit TRBD1. CDR1 and CDR2 (germline): SGHTA, FQGNSA. J was trimmed by 4 bases and V by 1 base; bases with no gene match: 5. The length of the CDR3 is 15 residues. The CDR3 here is CASSLVQGAGTEAFF. DNA for the CDR3: TGTGCCAGCAGCTTAGTGCAGGGGGCAGGCACTGAAGCTTTCTTT.

The chain couples TRBV5-6 to TRBJ2-7; D could derive from TRBD1 or TRBD2 (5 bases each). Germline CDR1 is SGHDT and CDR2 is YYEEEE. The CDR3 extends over 11 amino acids. Trimming took 4 bases from V and 6 from J, leaving 8 bases between them. This CDR3 is CASSIGTEQYF. CDR3 coding DNA: TGTGCCAGCAGCATAGGGACCGAGCAGTACTTC.

The rearrangement uses TRBV20-1 and TRBJ2-3; no reliable D call. CDR3 length equals 11 residues. Per germline, CDR1 DFQATT and CDR2 SNEGSKA (reference sequence). V gave up 5 bases and J gave up 8 bases, with 11 bases separating them. The CDR3 region is CSAGPLATQYF. The CDR3 DNA is TGCAGTGCTGGTCCGTTGGCTACGCAGTATTTT.

This sequence joins TRBV5-1 and TRBJ1-1, with D tentatively TRBD1 (5 bases). The V end lost 5 bases, the J end lost 1 base, and 15 bases lay between the germline ends. This CDR3 is 15 amino acids long. CDR1 is SGHRS, CDR2 YFSETQ, per germline. CDR3 residues: CASSTGPGGNTEAFF. DNA for the CDR3: TGCGCCAGCAGTACGGGACCAGGAGGGAACACTGAAGCTTTCTTT.

The chain carries TRBV2 and TRBJ2-7; 8 positions match TRBD1. J lost 4 bases, V lost 1 base, and 12 bases had no gene match. The CDR3 has 17 residues. Germline CDR1 is SNHLY and CDR2 is FYNNEI. The CDR3: CASSEGREQGGRYEQYF. The CDR3 bases are TGTGCCAGCAGTGAAGGAAGAGAACAGGGGGGTAGGTACGAGCAGTACTTC.